Listed here are 6 T cell receptor beta chains from one sample, sequenced in a study of T cell responses to AZD1222 COVID-19 vaccine. Data came from immunoSEQ multiplex PCR; TCRdb stores just in-frame clones and leaves some out. The sample holds fewer than 110,000 clones, nearly 90% seen once. Sequenced material: peripheral blood, taken 28 days after the second AZD1222 dose. The receptors come from an adult who received the AZD1222 COVID-19 vaccine.

The chain recombines TRBV6-5 with TRBJ2-1; the match to TRBD1 covers 9 bases. The J segment lost 8 bases and the V segment lost 5 bases, leaving 1 base of the junction unmatched. The CDR3 runs to 12 residues. Germline assignment: CDR1 MNHEY and CDR2 SVGAGI. CDR3 coding DNA: TGTGCCAGCAGTAGACAGGGGGATGAGCAGTTCTTC. As protein: CASSRQGDEQFF.

This clone appeared a few times. V is TRBV5-3 and J is TRBJ1-1; tentative D call: TRBD1 (5 bases). TRBV5-3 is designated an ORF whose function remains uncertain. This CDR3 region has 14 residues. Trimming removed 4 bases from V and 1 base from J, with 11 bases in between. The CDR3 nucleotides read TGTGCCAGAAGCCTCCGGGACTGGAACACTGAAGCTTTCTTT. Translated, it gives CARSLRDWNTEAFF.

The V call is TRBV7-2, the J call TRBJ1-2; TRBD1 matches 9 bases. CDR3 length: 16 amino acids. Germline-derived CDR1 and CDR2 are SGHTA and FQGNSA. V was pared by 5 bases and J by 10 bases, with 17 bases of the junction left unmatched. CDR3 DNA: TGTGCCAGCAGCCTTTCGAGGCTCCCGGGACAGGGATACTACACCTTC. It specifies CASSLSRLPGQGYYTF.

The rearrangement uses TRBV24-1 and TRBJ1-4; TRBD1 might be the D (5 bases). V gave up 2 bases and J gave up 7 bases, with 13 bases separating them. The CDR3 has 15 residues. CDR1 KGHDR and CDR2 SFDVKD come from the germline V gene. CDR3: CATSDSRGAGEKLFF. The CDR3 nucleotides read TGTGCCACCAGTGATTCCCGAGGGGCTGGTGAAAAACTGTTTTTT.

This clone has just a few counts. The rearrangement joins TRBV7-9 to TRBJ1-1, with D possibly being TRBD1 (5 bases). This CDR3 spans 13 amino acids. V was clipped by 2 bases and J by 5 bases, with 9 bases between them. CDR1 SEHNR and CDR2 FQNEAQ come from the germline V gene (reference sequence). The DNA for the CDR3 is TGTGCCAGCAGCTTAAGGAGGGGAACTGAAGCTTTCTTT. Its protein is CASSLRRGTEAFF.

The chain employs TRBV11-2 and TRBJ1-4; 9 positions match TRBD1. V was pared by 1 base and J by 0 bases, with 6 bases of the junction left unmatched. The CDR3 is made up of 18 amino acids. Per germline, CDR1 SGHAT and CDR2 FQNNGV. CDR3 nucleotide sequence: TGTGCCAGCAGCTTAGGTAGGGGACAGGGAGCAACTAATGAAAAACTGTTTTTT. Residues: CASSLGRGQGATNEKLFF.